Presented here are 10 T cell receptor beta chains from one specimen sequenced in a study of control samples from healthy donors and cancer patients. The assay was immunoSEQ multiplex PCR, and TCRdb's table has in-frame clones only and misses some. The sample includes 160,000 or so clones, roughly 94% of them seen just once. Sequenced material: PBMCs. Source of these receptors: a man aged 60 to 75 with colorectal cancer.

The CDR3 region has the DNA TGTGCCAGCAGCCGCCGACTAGCCCCGGGGGAGACCCAGTACTTC. This gives the protein CASSRRLAPGETQYF. The V and J genes are TRBV11-2 and TRBJ2-5; 7 bases are a match to TRBD2. CDR3 length: 15 residues. Germline V gene data show CDR1 as SGHAT and CDR2 as FQNNGV. Germline trimming cut 5 bases from V and 5 bases from J; bases unmatched to any gene: 11. Combining the CDR3 with reference TRBV11-2 and TRBJ2-5 gives the whole variable domain EAGVAQSPRYKIIEKRQSVAFWCNPISGHATLYWYQQILGQGPKLLIQFQNNGVVDDSQLPKDRFSAERLKGVDSTLKIQPAKLEDSAVYLCASSRRLAPGETQYFGPGTRLLVL.

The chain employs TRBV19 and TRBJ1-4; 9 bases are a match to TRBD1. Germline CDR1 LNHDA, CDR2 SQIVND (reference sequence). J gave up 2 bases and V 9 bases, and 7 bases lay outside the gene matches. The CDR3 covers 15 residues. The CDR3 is CASLKTGGTNEKLFF. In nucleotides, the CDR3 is TGTGCCAGCCTGAAGACAGGGGGGACTAATGAAAAACTGTTTTTT.

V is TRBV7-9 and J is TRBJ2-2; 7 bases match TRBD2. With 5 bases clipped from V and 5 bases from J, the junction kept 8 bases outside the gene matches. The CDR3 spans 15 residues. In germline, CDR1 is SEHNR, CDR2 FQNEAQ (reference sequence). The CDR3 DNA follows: TGTGCCAGCAGCCCTCCAAGGGGAGGGACCGGGGAGCTGTTTTTT. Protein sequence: CASSPPRGGTGELFF.

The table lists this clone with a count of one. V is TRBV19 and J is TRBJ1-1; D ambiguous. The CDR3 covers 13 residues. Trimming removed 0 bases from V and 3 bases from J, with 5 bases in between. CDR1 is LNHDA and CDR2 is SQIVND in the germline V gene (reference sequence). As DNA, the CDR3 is TGTGCCAGTAGTATAGAAGGGTACACTGAAGCTTTCTTT. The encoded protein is CASSIEGYTEAFF.

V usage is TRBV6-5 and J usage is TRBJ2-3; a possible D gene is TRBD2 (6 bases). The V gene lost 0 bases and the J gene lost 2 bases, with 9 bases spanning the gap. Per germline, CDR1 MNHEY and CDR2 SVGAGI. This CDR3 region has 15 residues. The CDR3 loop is CASSYSDYYTDTQYF. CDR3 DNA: TGTGCCAGCAGTTACTCGGACTACTACACAGATACGCAGTATTTT.

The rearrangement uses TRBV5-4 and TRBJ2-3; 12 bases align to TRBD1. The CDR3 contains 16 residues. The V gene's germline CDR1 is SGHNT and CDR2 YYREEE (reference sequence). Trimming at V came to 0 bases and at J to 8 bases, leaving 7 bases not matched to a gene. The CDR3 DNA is TGTGCCAGCAGCTTGGCCAGGGGACAGGGGGCTTCTACGCAGTATTTT. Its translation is CASSLARGQGASTQYF.

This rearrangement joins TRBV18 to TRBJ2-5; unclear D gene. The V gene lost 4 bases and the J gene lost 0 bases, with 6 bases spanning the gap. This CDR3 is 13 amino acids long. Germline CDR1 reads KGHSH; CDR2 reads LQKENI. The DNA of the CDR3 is TGTGCCAGCTCACGCGGCTACCAAGAGACCCAGTACTTC. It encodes CASSRGYQETQYF.

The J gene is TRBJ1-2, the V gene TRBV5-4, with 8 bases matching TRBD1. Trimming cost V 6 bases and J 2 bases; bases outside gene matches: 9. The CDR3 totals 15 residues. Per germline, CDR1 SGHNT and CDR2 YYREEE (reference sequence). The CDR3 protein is CASISLRDRNYGYTF. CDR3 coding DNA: TGTGCCAGCATCTCCTTGAGGGACAGGAACTATGGCTACACCTTC.

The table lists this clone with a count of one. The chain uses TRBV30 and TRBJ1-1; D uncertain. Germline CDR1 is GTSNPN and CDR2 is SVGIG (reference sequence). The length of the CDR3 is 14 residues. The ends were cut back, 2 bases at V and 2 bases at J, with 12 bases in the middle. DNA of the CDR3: TGTGCCTGGAGTAACAAAGCGGGTAACACTGAAGCTTTCTTT. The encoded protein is CAWSNKAGNTEAFF.

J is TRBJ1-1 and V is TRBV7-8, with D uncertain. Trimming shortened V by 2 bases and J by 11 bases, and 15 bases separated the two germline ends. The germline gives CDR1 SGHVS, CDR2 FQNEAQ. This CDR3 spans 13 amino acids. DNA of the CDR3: TGTGCCAGCAGCTTACGGTCTATTTCGGGGGCTTTCTTT. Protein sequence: CASSLRSISGAFF.